Below, 27 T cell receptor beta chains from the same sample are listed, as sequenced in a study of blood T cell repertoires in COVID-19. The method was immunoSEQ multiplex PCR; TCRdb's version includes in-frame clones alone and lacks a portion of them. The table shows about 83,000 clones, with more than 60% occurring only once. Specimen: peripheral blood. These receptors were obtained from a woman aged 80 or over with active or convalescent COVID-19.

The chain combines TRBV5-4 with TRBJ2-3; D gene uncertain. V gave up 4 bases and J gave up 0 bases, with 15 bases separating them. The CDR3 runs to 16 residues. CDR1 and CDR2 (germline): SGHNT, YYREEE (reference sequence). Here the CDR3 DNA reads TGTGCCAGCAGCGCTGACATACCGTCTAGCACAGATACGCAGTATTTT. It encodes CASSADIPSSTDTQYF.

This clone was observed once. This chain connects TRBV28 to TRBJ1-2, with D possibly being TRBD1 (5 bases). Germline assignment: CDR1 MDHEN and CDR2 SYDVKM. Trimming cost V 6 bases and J 8 bases, with 22 bases left between them. There are 15 residues in the CDR3. CDR3 sequence reads: CASSPWGGGAEGYTF. For the CDR3, the DNA is TGTGCCAGCAGCCCTTGGGGCGGAGGGGCAGAAGGCTACACCTTC.

The V call is TRBV7-9, the J call TRBJ1-2; 7 nucleotides agree with TRBD1. In germline, CDR1 is SEHNR, CDR2 FQNEAQ (reference sequence). V gave up 2 bases and J gave up 5 bases; unmatched junction bases: 2. The CDR3 has 13 residues. This CDR3 reads CASSLTTGYGYTF. The CDR3 DNA is TGTGCCAGCAGCTTAACGACAGGGTATGGCTACACCTTC.

The gene calls are TRBV12-3 or TRBV12-4 and TRBJ2-1; unclear D gene. The CDR3 has 13 residues. The V end was cut by 5 bases, the J end by 8 bases, with 13 bases between. CDR3 DNA: TGTGCCAGCAGTCTAGTAAATCGGTATGAGCAGTTCTTC. This encodes CASSLVNRYEQFF.

The V and J genes are TRBV9 and TRBJ1-6, with TRBD1 as a possible D gene (6 bases). In germline, CDR1 is SGDLS, CDR2 YYNGEE. The CDR3 has 16 amino acids. The V gene lost 0 bases and the J gene lost 9 bases, with 16 bases spanning the gap. CDR3 amino acids: CASSVDPGGFGSPLHF. Here the CDR3 DNA reads TGTGCCAGCAGCGTAGACCCTGGGGGCTTTGGTTCACCCCTCCACTTT.

V usage is TRBV19 and J usage is TRBJ2-7, with 8 bases aligning to TRBD2. Looked up from germline, CDR1 is LNHDA and CDR2 is SQIVND (reference sequence). The V segment lost 3 bases and the J segment 0 bases; nucleotides outside the gene matches: 7. This CDR3 contains 16 residues. The DNA of the CDR3 is TGTGCCAGTAGTATGCGGTCGGGAGGGAACTCCTACGAGCAGTACTTC. This gives the protein CASSMRSGGNSYEQYF.

This clone was found a few times. The V call is TRBV6-4, the J call TRBJ2-3, with 9 bases aligning to TRBD2. The germline CDR1 and CDR2 sequences are MRHNA and SNTAGT. This CDR3 is 15 amino acids long. The trim removed 3 bases at V and 0 bases at J, leaving 1 base unmatched. CDR3 sequence reads: CASSEAGGSTDTQYF. The CDR3 nucleotides read TGTGCCAGCAGTGAAGCGGGGGGAAGCACAGATACGCAGTATTTT.

The chain couples TRBV29-1 to TRBJ1-1, with TRBD1 as a possible D gene (5 bases). V lost 5 bases to trimming and J lost 3 bases, with 16 bases between them. The CDR3 totals 14 residues. Germline values: CDR1 SQVTM, CDR2 ANQGSEA. As DNA, the CDR3 is TGCAGCGTTATCCTCCGGGGGGGATACACTGAAGCTTTCTTT. This codes for CSVILRGGYTEAFF.

The J gene is TRBJ1-6, the V gene TRBV28; TRBD1 matches at 7 bases. V lost 6 bases and J lost 3; bases outside the gene matches: 2. Germline CDR1 is MDHEN and CDR2 is SYDVKM. CDR3 length: 14 amino acids. The CDR3 reads CASRTGNYNSPLHF. CDR3 DNA sequence: TGTGCCAGCAGGACAGGGAACTATAATTCACCCCTCCACTTT.

The genes are TRBV30 and TRBJ2-5, with a weak D call TRBD2 (7 bases). Trimming took off 1 base at V and 1 base at J, with 16 bases between the two ends. The CDR3 length is 16 residues. Per the germline V gene, CDR1 is GTSNPN and CDR2 is SVGIG (reference sequence). CDR3: CAWSAASGGPQETQYF. Here the CDR3 DNA reads TGTGCCTGGAGTGCCGCTTCGGGGGGCCCCCAAGAGACCCAGTACTTC.

This sequence joins TRBV7-2 and TRBJ2-2, with 7 bases matching TRBD2. Losses at the gene ends were 5 bases for V and 0 bases for J; bases not matched to a gene: 6. The CDR3 consists of 16 residues. Per the germline V gene, CDR1 is SGHTA and CDR2 is FQGNSA. CDR3 in amino acids: CASSPVLAANTGELFF. The CDR3 DNA sequence: TGTGCCAGCAGCCCGGTTCTAGCGGCGAACACCGGGGAGCTGTTTTTT.

V and J are TRBV19 and TRBJ1-1; possibly TRBD1 for D (5 bases). V gave up 3 bases and J gave up 7 bases, with 9 bases separating them. CDR1 is LNHDA, CDR2 SQIVND, per germline (reference sequence). The CDR3 has 12 residues. For the CDR3, the DNA is TGTGCCAGTAGTATGCAGGGCTTTGAAGCTTTCTTT. Protein product: CASSMQGFEAFF.

The V gene is TRBV5-4, the J gene TRBJ2-5, with TRBD1 identical over 7 bases. CDR3 size: 13 residues. J gave up 6 bases and V 0 bases, and 2 bases lay outside the gene matches. Germline V CDR1 and CDR2: SGHNT, YYREEE (reference sequence). The CDR3 protein is CASSLEGAKTQYF. DNA of the CDR3: TGTGCCAGCAGCTTGGAGGGGGCAAAGACCCAGTACTTC.

The V and J genes are TRBV6-1 and TRBJ2-3, with D unclear. Germline assignment: CDR1 MNHNS and CDR2 SASEGT. The CDR3 loop spans 15 amino acids. V was pared by 7 bases and J by 0 bases, with 14 bases between. CDR3 coding DNA: TGTGCCAGCACCCGCGGCTTGCAAAGCACAGATACGCAGTATTTT. Translating gives CASTRGLQSTDTQYF.

The rearrangement joins TRBV5-1 to TRBJ2-1, with 8 bases lining up with TRBD2. V trimming: 0 bases; J trimming: 9 bases; junction bases outside the gene matches: 8. The CDR3 is made up of 15 amino acids. Germline CDR1 is SGHRS and CDR2 is YFSETQ. CDR3 amino acids: CASSLDRGGPGEQFF. The CDR3 DNA sequence: TGCGCCAGCAGCTTGGACCGGGGGGGCCCTGGTGAGCAGTTCTTC.

The genes are TRBV7-2 and TRBJ1-6, with D perhaps matching TRBD1 (5 bases). Trimming cost V 1 base and J 8 bases, with 12 bases left between them. This CDR3 comprises 15 residues. From germline, CDR1 is SGHTA and CDR2 FQGNSA. The CDR3 is CASSLEGPRDSPLHF. CDR3 nucleotide sequence: TGTGCCAGCAGCTTAGAGGGGCCTAGGGATTCACCCCTCCACTTT.

J is TRBJ1-1 and V is TRBV11-2, with 12 positions matching TRBD1. Trimming removed 5 bases from V and 8 bases from J; junction bases left unmatched: 3. The CDR3 spans 13 residues. From germline, CDR1 is SGHAT and CDR2 FQNNGV. The CDR3 is CASSPGTGGEAFF. In nucleotides, the CDR3 is TGTGCCAGCAGCCCCGGGACAGGGGGCGAAGCTTTCTTT.

The chain links TRBV6-2 or TRBV6-3 to TRBJ2-7, with D maybe TRBD1 (6 bases). V lost 3 bases, J lost 6 bases, and 12 bases lay in between. The CDR3 totals 13 residues. Per the germline V gene, CDR1 is MNHEY and CDR2 is SVGEGT. The CDR3 DNA reads TGTGCCAGCAGTTATGCCGCAGGGGTCGAGCAGTACTTC. It translates to CASSYAAGVEQYF.

V is TRBV6-5 and J is TRBJ2-5, with 9 nucleotides matching TRBD1. Looked up from germline, CDR1 is MNHEY and CDR2 is SVGAGI. V gave up 6 bases and J gave up 4 bases; unmatched junction bases: 9. The CDR3 totals 15 residues. The CDR3 reads CASRPDRGRSETQYF. CDR3 sequence (DNA): TGTGCCAGCAGGCCCGACAGGGGGAGGTCAGAGACCCAGTACTTC.

The rearrangement joins TRBV19 to TRBJ2-6; TRBD1 matches 12 bases. J lost 1 base, V lost 0 bases, and 4 bases had no gene match. CDR1 LNHDA and CDR2 SQIVND come from the germline V gene (reference sequence). The CDR3 is 19 residues long. For the CDR3, the DNA is TGTGCCAGTAGTATAGAAAGGGACAGGGGGCGGTCTGGGGCCAACGTCCTGACTTTC. Amino acids: CASSIERDRGRSGANVLTF.

V usage is TRBV27 and J usage is TRBJ1-5; possible D gene TRBD1, 5 bases. The germline V gene encodes CDR1 MNHEY and CDR2 SMNVEV (reference sequence). Trimming pared 5 bases from V and 0 bases from J, leaving 11 bases between. This CDR3 is built from 15 residues. CDR3 protein: CASSPYRGSNQPQHF. DNA of the CDR3: TGTGCCAGCAGTCCTTATAGGGGTAGCAATCAGCCCCAGCATTTT.

CDR3 loop: CASSLRETQYF. In DNA form, the CDR3 reads TGTGCCAGCAGTTTGAGGGAGACCCAGTACTTC. The chain is built from TRBV12-3 or TRBV12-4 and TRBJ2-5; unclear D gene. The CDR3 spans 11 residues. V lost 3 bases to trimming and J lost 5 bases, with 4 bases between them.

The CDR3 region is CASSYRHTRVGTEAFF. DNA for the CDR3: TGCGCCAGCAGCTACCGACACACACGAGTGGGCACTGAAGCTTTCTTT. The chain carries TRBV5-1 and TRBJ1-1; D not resolved. The CDR3 runs 16 residues. V gave up 3 bases and J gave up 4 bases, with 19 bases separating them. Germline assignment: CDR1 SGHRS and CDR2 YFSETQ.

The chain links TRBV11-2 to TRBJ2-2, with 13 bases identical to TRBD2. V trimming: 5 bases; J trimming: 1 base; junction bases outside the gene matches: 4. This CDR3 region has 17 residues. Germline CDR1 SGHAT, CDR2 FQNNGV. CDR3 coding DNA: TGTGCCAGCAGCCTACTAGCGGGGGGGCTGAACACCGGGGAGCTGTTTTTT. Encoded protein: CASSLLAGGLNTGELFF. Full variable domain (outside the CDR3, taken from reference TRBV11-2 and TRBJ2-2): EAGVAQSPRYKIIEKRQSVAFWCNPISGHATLYWYQQILGQGPKLLIQFQNNGVVDDSQLPKDRFSAERLKGVDSTLKIQPAKLEDSAVYLCASSLLAGGLNTGELFFGEGSRLTVL.

The V and J genes are TRBV30 and TRBJ2-5; 7 bases map to TRBD2. Germline CDR1 reads GTSNPN; CDR2 reads SVGIG (reference sequence). J gave up 5 bases and V 2 bases, and 11 bases lay outside the gene matches. The CDR3 runs 15 residues. The CDR3 region is CAWSYGGAGQETQYF. Written as DNA, the CDR3 is TGTGCCTGGAGTTACGGGGGAGCGGGGCAGGAGACCCAGTACTTC.

The chain links TRBV11-2 to TRBJ1-1; TRBD1 might be the D (6 bases). V lost 2 bases and J lost 4, with 14 bases in between. Germline lookup yields CDR1 SGHAT and CDR2 FQNNGV. The CDR3 consists of 15 residues. CDR3 sequence reads: CASSLLTGRSTEAFF. As DNA, the CDR3 is TGTGCCAGCAGCTTACTTACAGGGCGTAGCACTGAAGCTTTCTTT.

This chain links TRBV30 with TRBJ1-2, with unresolved D. The V end was cut by 5 bases, the J end by 3 bases, with 10 bases between. In germline, CDR1 is GTSNPN, CDR2 SVGIG (reference sequence). This CDR3 spans 12 amino acids. CDR3 residues: CAWRGEDYGYTF. The CDR3 DNA sequence: TGTGCCTGGCGTGGGGAGGACTATGGCTACACCTTC.